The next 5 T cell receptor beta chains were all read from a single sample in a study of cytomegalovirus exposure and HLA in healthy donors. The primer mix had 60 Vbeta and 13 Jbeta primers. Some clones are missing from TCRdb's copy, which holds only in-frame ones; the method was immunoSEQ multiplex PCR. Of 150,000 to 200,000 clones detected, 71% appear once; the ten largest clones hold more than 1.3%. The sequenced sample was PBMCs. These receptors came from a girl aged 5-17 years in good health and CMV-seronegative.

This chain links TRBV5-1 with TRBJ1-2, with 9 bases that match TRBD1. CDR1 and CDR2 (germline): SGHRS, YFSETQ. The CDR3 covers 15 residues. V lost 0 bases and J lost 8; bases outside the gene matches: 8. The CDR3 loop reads CASSLEDRGLGGYTF. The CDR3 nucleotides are TGCGCCAGCAGCTTGGAGGACAGGGGCCTCGGGGGCTACACCTTC. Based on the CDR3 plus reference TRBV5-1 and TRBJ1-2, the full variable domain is KAGVTQTPRYLIKTRGQQVTLSCSPISGHRSVSWYQQTPGQGLQFLFEYFSETQRNKGNFPGRFSGRQFSNSRSEMNVSTLELGDSALYLCASSLEDRGLGGYTFGSGTRLTVV.

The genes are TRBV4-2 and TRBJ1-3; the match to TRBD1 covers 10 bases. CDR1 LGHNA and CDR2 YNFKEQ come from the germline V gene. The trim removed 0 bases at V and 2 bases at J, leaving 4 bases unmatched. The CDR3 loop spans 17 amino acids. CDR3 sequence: CASSQEAGTGAGNTIYF. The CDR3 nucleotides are TGTGCCAGCAGCCAAGAGGCCGGGACAGGGGCTGGAAACACCATATATTTT.

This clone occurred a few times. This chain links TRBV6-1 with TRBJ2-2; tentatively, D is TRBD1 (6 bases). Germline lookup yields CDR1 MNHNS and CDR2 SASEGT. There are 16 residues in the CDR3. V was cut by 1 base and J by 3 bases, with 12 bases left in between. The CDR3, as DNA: TGTGCCAGCAGTGAAGGGGGCTACAGGGACACCGGGGAGCTGTTTTTT. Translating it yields CASSEGGYRDTGELFF.

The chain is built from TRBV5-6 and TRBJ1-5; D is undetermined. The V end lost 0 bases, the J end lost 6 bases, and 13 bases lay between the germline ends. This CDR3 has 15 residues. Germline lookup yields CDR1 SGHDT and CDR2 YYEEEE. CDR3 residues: CASSLGRGVSQPQHF. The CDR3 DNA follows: TGTGCCAGCAGCTTGGGCCGGGGAGTTAGTCAGCCCCAGCATTTT.

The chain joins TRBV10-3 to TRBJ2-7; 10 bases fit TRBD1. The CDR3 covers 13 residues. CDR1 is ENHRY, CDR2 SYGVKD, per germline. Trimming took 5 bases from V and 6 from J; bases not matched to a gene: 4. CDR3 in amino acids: CAISPDRGLEQYF. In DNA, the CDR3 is TGTGCCATCAGTCCCGACAGGGGGCTCGAGCAGTACTTC.